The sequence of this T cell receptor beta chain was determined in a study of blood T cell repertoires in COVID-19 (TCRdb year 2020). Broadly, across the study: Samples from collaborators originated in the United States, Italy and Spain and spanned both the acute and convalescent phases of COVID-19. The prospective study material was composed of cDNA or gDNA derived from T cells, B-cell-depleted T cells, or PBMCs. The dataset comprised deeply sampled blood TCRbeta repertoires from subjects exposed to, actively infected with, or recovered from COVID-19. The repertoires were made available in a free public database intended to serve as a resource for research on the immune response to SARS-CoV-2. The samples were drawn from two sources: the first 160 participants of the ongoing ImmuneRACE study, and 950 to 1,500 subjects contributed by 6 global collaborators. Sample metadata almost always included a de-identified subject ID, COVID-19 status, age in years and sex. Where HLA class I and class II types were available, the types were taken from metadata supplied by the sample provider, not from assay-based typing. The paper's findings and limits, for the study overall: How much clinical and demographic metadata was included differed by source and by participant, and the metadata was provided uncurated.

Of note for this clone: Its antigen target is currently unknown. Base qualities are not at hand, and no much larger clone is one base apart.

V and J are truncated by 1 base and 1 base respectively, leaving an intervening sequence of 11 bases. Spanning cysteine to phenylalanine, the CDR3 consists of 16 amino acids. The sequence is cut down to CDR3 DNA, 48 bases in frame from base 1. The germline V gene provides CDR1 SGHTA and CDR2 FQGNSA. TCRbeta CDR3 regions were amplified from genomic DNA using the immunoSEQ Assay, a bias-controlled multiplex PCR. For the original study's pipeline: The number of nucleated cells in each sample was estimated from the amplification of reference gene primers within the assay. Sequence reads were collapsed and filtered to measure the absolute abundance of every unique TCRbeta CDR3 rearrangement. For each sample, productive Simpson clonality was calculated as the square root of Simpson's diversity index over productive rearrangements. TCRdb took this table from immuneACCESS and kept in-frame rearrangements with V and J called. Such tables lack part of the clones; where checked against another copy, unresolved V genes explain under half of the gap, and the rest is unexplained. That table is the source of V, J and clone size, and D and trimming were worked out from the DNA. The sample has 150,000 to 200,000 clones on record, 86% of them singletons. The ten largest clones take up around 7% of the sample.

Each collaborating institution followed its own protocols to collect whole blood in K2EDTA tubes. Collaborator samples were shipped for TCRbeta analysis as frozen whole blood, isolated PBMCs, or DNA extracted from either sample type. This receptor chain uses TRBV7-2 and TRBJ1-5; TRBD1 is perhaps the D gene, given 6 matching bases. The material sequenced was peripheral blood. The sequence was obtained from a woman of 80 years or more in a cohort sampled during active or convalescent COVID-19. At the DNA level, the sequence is TGTGCCAGCAGCTTAGTGGGGGGGGCCAGCAATCAGCCCCAGCATTTT. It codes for CASSLVGGASNQPQHF.